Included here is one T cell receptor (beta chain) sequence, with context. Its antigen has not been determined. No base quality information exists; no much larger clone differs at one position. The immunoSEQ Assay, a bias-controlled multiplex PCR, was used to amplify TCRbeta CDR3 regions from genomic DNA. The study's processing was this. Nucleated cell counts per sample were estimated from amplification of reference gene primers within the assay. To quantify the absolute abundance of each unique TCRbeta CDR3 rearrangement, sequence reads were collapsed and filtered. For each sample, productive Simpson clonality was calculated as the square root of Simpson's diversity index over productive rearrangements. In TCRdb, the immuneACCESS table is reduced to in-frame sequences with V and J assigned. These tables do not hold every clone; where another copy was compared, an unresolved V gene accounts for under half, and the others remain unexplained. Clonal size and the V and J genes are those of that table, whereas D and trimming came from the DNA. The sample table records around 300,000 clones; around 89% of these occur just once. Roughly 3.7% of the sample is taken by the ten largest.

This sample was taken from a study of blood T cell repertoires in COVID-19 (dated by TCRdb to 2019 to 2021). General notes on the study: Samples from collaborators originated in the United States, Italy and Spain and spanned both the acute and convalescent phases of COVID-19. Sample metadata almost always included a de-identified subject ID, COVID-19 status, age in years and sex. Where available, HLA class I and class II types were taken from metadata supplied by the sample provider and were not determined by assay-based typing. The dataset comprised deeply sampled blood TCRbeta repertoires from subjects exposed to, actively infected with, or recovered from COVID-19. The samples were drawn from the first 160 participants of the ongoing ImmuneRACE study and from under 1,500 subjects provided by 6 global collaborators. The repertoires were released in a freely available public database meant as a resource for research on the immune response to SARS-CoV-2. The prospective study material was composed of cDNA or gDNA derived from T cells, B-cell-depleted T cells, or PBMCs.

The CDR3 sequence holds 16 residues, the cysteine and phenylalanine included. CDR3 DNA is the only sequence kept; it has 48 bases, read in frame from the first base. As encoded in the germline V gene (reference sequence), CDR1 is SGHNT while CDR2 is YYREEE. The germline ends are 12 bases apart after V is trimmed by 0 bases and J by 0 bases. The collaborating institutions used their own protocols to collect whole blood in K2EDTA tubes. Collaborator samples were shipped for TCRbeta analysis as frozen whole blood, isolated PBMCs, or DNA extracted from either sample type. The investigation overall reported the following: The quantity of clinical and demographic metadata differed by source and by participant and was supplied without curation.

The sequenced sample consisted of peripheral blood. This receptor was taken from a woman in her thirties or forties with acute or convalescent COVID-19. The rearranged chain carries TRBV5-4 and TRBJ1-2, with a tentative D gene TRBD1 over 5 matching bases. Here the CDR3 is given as CASSLGQGRANYGYTF. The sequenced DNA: TGTGCCAGCAGCTTGGGCCAGGGAAGGGCTAACTATGGCTACACCTTC.